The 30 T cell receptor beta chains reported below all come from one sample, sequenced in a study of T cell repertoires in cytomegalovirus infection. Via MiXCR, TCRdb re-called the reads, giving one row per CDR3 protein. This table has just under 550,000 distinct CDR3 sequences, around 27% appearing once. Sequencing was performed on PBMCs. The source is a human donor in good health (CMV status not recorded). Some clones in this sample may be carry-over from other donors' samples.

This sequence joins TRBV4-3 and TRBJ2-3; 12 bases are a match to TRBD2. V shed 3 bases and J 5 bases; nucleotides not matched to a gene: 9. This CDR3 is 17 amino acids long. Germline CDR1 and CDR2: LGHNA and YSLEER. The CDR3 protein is CASSQVGTSGSVDTQYF. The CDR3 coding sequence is TGCGCCAGCAGCCAGGTCGGGACTAGCGGGTCAGTAGATACGCAGTATTTT.

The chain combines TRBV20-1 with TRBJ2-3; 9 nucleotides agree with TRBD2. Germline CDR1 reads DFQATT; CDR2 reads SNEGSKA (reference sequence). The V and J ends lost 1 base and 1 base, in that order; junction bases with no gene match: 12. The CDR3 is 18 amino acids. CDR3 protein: CSARGRGELAGGTDTQYF. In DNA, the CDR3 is TGCAGTGCTAGAGGCAGGGGGGAACTAGCGGGCGGCACAGATACGCAGTATTTT.

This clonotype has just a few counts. The CDR3: CASSQGRTSEQYV. The CDR3 DNA reads TGTGCCAGCAGCCAAGGAAGGACAAGCGAGCAGTACGTC. V gene TRBV14 combines with J gene TRBJ2-7; D perhaps matches TRBD1 (5 bases). The CDR3 extends over 13 amino acids. Trimming stripped 1 base from V and 6 bases from J, with 10 bases between. CDR1 is SGHDN and CDR2 is FVKESK in the germline V gene.

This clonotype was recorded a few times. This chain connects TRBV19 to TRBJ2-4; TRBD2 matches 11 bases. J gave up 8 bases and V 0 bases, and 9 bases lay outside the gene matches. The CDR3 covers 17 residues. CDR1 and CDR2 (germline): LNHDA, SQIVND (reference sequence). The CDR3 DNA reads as TGTGCCAGTAGTATAGATTCCGGGACTAGCGGCCAGGACATTCAGTACTTC. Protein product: CASSIDSGTSGQDIQYF.

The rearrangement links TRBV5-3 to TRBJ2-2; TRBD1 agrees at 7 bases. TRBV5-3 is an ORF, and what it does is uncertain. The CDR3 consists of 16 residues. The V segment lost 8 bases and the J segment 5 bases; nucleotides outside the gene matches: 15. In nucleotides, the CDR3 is TGTGCCAGCAGCCCGACAAGACAGGGAAGGACCGGGGAGCTGTTTTTT. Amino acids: CASSPTRQGRTGELFF.

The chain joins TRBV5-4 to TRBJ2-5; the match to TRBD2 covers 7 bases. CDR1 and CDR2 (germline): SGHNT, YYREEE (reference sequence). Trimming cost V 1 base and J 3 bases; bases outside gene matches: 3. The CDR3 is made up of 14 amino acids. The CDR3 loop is CASSLTSAEETQYF. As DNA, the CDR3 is TGTGCCAGCAGCTTGACTAGCGCCGAAGAGACCCAGTACTTC.

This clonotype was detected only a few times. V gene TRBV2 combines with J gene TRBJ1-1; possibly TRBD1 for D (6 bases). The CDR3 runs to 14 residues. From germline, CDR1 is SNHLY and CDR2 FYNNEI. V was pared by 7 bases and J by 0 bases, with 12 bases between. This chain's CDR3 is CASNPQGLNTEAFF. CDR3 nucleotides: TGTGCCAGCAATCCCCAGGGGCTGAACACTGAAGCTTTCTTT.

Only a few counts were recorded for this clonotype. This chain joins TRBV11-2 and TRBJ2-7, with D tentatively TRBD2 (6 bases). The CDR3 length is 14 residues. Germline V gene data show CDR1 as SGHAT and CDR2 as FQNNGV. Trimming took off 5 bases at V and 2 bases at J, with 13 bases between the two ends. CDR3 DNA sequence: TGTGCCAGCAGCATCCGGGGAGGAACCTACGAGCAGTACGTC. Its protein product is CASSIRGGTYEQYV.

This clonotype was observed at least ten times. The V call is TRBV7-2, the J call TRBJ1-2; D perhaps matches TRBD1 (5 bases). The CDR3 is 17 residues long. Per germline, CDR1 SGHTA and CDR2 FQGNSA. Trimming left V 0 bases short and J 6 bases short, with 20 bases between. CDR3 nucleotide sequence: TGTGCCAGCAGCTTAGCGGGTCTGAAAGGGGTAACGGATGGCTACACCTTC. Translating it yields CASSLAGLKGVTDGYTF.

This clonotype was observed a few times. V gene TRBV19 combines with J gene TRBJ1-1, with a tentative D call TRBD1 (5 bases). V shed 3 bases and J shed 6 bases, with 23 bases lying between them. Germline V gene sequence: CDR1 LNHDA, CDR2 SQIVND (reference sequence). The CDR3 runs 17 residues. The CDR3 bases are TGTGCCAGTAGTATCGGGACCTGGTCGACGGTTTTCGCTGAAGCTTTCTTT. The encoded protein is CASSIGTWSTVFAEAFF. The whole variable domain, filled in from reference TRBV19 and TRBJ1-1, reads DGGITQSPKYLFRKEGQNVTLSCEQNLNHDAMYWYRQDPGQGLRLIYYSQIVNDFQKGDIAEGYSVSREKKESFPLTVTSAQKNPTAFYLCASSIGTWSTVFAEAFFGQGTRLTVV.

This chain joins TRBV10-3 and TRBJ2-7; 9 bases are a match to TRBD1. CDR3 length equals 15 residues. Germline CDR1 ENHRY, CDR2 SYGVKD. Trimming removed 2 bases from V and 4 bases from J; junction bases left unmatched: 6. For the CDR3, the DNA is TGTGCCATCAGTGAGGCACACAGGGGGCTGTACGAGCAGTACTTC. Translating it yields CAISEAHRGLYEQYF.

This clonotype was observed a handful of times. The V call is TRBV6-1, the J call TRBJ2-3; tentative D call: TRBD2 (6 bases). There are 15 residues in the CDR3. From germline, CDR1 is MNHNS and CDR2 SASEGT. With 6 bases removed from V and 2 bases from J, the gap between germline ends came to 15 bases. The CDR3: CASRNSGTDTDTQYF. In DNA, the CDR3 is TGTGCCAGCAGGAATTCCGGGACTGACACAGATACGCAGTATTTT.

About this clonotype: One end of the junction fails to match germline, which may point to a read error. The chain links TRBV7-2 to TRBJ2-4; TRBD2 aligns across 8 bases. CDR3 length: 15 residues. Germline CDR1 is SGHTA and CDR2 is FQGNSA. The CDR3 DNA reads TGTGCCAGCAGGTTAGCGGGATCTGCCAAAAACATTCAGTACTTC. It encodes CASRLAGSAKNIQYF.

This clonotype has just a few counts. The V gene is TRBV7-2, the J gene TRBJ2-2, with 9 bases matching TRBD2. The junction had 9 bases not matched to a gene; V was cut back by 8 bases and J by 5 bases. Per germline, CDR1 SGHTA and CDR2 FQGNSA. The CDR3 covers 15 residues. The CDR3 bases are TGTGCCAGCGCCCCAGGAGCGGGAGGTACCGGGGAGCTGTTTTTT. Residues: CASAPGAGGTGELFF.

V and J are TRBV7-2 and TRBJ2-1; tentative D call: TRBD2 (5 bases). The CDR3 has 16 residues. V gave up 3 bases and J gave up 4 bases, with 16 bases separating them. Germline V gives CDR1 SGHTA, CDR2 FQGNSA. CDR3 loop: CASSFRKGVNYNEQFF. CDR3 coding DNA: TGTGCCAGCAGCTTCAGAAAGGGAGTAAATTACAATGAGCAGTTCTTC.

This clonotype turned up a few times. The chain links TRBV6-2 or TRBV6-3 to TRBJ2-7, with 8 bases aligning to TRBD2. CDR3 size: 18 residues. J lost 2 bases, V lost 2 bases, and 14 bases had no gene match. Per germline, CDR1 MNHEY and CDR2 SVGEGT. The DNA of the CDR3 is TGTGCCAGCAGTTACCCAAATCCCGGGACTAGGGGGACCTACGAGCAGTACTTC. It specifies CASSYPNPGTRGTYEQYF.

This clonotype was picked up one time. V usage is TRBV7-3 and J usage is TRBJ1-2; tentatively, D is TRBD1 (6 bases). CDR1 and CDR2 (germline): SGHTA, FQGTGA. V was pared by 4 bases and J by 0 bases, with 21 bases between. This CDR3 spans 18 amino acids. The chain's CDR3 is CASSSQKGVERANYGYTF. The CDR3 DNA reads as TGTGCCAGCAGCTCCCAAAAGGGGGTGGAAAGAGCTAACTATGGCTACACCTTC.

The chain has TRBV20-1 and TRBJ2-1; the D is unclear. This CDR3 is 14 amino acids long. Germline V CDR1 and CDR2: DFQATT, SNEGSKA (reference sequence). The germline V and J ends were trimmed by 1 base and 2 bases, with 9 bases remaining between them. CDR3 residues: CSARGADTYNEQFF. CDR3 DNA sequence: TGCAGTGCTAGAGGAGCCGATACCTACAATGAGCAGTTCTTC.

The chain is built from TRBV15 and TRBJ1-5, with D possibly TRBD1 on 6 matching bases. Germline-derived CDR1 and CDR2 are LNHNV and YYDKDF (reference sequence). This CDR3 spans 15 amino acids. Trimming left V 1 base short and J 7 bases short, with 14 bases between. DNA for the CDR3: TGTGCCACCAGCAGAGGGGACAACTTGAACCAGCCCCAGCATTTT. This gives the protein CATSRGDNLNQPQHF.

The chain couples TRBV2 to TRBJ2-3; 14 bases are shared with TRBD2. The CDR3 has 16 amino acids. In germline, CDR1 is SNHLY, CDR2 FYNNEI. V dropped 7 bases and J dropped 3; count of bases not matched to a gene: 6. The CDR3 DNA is TGTGCCAGCAAACCGGGACTAGCGGGAGAAACAGATACGCAGTATTTT. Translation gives CASKPGLAGETDTQYF.

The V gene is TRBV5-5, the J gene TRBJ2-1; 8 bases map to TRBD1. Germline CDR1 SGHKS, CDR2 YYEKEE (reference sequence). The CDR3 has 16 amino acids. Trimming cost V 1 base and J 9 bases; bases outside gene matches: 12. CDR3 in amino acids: CASSLLLGTGNREQFF. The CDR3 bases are TGTGCCAGCAGCTTGTTGTTAGGGACAGGTAACCGTGAGCAGTTCTTC.

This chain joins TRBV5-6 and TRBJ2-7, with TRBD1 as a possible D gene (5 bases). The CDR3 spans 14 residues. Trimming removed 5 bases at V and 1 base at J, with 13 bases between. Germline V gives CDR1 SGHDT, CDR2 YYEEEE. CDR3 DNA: TGTGCCAGCAGGTTAGGGGTGTTATCCTACGAGCAGTACTTC. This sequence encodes CASRLGVLSYEQYF. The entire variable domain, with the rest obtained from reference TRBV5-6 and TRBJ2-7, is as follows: DAGVTQSPTHLIKTRGQQVTLRCSPKSGHDTVSWYQQALGQGPQFIFQYYEEEERQRGNFPDRFSGHQFPNYSSELNVNALLLGDSALYLCASRLGVLSYEQYFGPGTRLTVT.

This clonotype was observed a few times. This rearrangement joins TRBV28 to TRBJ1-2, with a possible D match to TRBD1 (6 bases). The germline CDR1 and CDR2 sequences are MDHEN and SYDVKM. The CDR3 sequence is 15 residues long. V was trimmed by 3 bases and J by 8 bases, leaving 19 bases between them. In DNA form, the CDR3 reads TGTGCCAGCAGTTTTAGACAAAACAGGGCAGAAGGCTACACCTTC. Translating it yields CASSFRQNRAEGYTF.

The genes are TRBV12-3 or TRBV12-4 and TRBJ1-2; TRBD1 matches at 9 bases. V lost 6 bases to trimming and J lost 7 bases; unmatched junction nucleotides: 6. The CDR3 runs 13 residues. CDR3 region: CASSRTGVLGYTF. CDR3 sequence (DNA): TGTGCCAGCAGCAGGACAGGGGTTCTTGGCTACACCTTC.

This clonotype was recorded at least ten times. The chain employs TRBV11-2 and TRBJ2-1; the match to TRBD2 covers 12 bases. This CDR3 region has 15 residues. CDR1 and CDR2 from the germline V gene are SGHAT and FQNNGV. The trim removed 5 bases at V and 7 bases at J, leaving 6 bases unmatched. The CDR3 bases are TGTGCCAGCAGCCAAGGGACTAGCGGGTTAAATGAGCAGTTCTTC. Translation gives CASSQGTSGLNEQFF.

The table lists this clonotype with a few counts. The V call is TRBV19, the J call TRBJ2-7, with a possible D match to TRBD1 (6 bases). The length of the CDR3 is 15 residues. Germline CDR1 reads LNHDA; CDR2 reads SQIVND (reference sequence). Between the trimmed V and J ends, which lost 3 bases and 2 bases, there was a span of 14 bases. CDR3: CASSIPGQSTYEQYF. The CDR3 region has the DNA TGTGCCAGTAGTATTCCAGGACAGAGTACCTACGAGCAGTACTTC. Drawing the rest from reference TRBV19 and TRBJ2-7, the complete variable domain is DGGITQSPKYLFRKEGQNVTLSCEQNLNHDAMYWYRQDPGQGLRLIYYSQIVNDFQKGDIAEGYSVSREKKESFPLTVTSAQKNPTAFYLCASSIPGQSTYEQYFGPGTRLTVT.

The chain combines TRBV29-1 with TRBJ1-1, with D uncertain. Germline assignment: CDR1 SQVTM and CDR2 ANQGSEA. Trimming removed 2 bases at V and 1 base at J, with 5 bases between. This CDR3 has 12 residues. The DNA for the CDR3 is TGCAGCGTTGAAAAGTCGAACACTGAAGCTTTCTTT. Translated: CSVEKSNTEAFF.

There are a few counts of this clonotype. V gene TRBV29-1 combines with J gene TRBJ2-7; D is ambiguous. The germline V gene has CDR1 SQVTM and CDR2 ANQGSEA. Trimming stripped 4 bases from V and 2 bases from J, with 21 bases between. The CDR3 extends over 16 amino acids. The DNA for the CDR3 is TGCAGCGTTGCCGGTCGCGTGTGTGCGAATACCTACGAGCAGTACGTC. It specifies CSVAGRVCANTYEQYV.

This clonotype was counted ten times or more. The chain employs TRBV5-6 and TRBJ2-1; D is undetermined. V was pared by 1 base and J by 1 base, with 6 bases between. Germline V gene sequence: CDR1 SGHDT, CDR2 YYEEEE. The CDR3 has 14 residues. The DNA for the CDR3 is TGTGCCAGCAGCTTGTCCCCGTCCTACAATGAGCAGTTCTTC. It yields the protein CASSLSPSYNEQFF.

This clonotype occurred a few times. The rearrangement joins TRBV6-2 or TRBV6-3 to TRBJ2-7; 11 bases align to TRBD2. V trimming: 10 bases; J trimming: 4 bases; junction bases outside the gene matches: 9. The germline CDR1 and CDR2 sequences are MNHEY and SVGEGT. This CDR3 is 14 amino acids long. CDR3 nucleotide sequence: TGTGCCATCTTGACTAGCGGGACTCTTTACGAGCAGTACGTC. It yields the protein CAILTSGTLYEQYV.